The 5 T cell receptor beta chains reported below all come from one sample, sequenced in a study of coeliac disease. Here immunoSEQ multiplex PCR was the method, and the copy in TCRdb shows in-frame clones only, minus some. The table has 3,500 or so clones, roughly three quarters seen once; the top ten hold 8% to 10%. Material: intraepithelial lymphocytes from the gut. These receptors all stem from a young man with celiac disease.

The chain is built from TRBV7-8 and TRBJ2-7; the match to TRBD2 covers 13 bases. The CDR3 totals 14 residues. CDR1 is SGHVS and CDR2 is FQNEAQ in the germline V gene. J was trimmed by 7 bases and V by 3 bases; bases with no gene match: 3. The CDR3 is CASSLGGLAGEQYF. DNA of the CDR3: TGTGCCAGCAGCTTGGGGGGACTAGCGGGGGAGCAGTACTTC.

The DNA for the CDR3 is TGTGCCAGCAGCTTAGTAACAGGAATGCTCACCGGGGAGCTGTTTTTT. Its protein product is CASSLVTGMLTGELFF. The rearrangement links TRBV7-9 to TRBJ2-2, with a weak D call TRBD1 (5 bases). Germline V lookup: CDR1 SEHNR, CDR2 FQNEAQ (reference sequence). The CDR3 is 16 amino acids. Trimming pared 1 base from V and 4 bases from J, leaving 13 bases between.

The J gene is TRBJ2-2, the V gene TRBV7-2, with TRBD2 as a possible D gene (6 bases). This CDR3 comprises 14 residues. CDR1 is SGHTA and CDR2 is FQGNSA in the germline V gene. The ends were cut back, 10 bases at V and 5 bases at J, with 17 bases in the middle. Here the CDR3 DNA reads TGTGCCACCCGGATAGCGCGGGATACCGGGGAGCTGTTTTTT. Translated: CATRIARDTGELFF.

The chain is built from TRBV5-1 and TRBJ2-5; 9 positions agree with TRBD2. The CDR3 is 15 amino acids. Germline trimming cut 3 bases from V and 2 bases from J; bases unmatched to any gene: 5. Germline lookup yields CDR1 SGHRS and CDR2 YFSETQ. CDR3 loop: CASSWGLAPQETQYF. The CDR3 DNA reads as TGCGCCAGCAGCTGGGGACTAGCACCTCAAGAGACCCAGTACTTC.

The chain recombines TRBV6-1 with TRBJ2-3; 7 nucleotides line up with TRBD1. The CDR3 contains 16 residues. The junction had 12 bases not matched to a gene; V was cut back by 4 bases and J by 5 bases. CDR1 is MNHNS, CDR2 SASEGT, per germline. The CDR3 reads CASSARVIGGGDTQYF. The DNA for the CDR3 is TGTGCCAGCAGTGCTAGGGTGATAGGGGGCGGAGATACGCAGTATTTT.